These 29 T cell receptor beta chains share one sample of origin, sequenced in a study of vaccination and CD4 T cells after COVID-19. Antigens of these TCRs are unknown. At the Johns Hopkins FTIC core, DNA taken from cultured CD4+ T cells was sequenced by way of the Oncomine TCR Beta short-read assay. TCRdb called the PCR reads again in MiXCR, with one record for every CDR3 protein. Of some 9,500 distinct CDR3 sequences listed, about 54% are singletons. Treatment: roughly 10-day PBMC culture with coronavirus spike peptide pools or control peptides (ViraFEST assay). Sequenced input: CD4+ T cells from blood, cultured in vitro. These receptors were obtained from a human donor who had recovered from COVID-19.

The V and J genes are TRBV6-2 or TRBV6-3 and TRBJ2-1; possibly TRBD2 for D (7 bases). CDR3 length equals 20 residues. V was cut by 0 bases and J by 0 bases, with 21 bases left in between. The germline V gene encodes CDR1 MNHEY and CDR2 SVGEGT. DNA of the CDR3: TGTGCCAGCAGTTACTCATACTCCTTAGGAGGGGGGGGCTCCTACAATGAGCAGTTCTTC. The encoded protein is CASSYSYSLGGGGSYNEQFF.

This chain links TRBV6-5 with TRBJ1-5; no reliable D call. V lost 0 bases and J lost 3, with 9 bases in between. The CDR3 length is 15 residues. Germline V gene sequence: CDR1 MNHEY, CDR2 SVGAGI. The CDR3 region has the DNA TGTGCCAGCAGTTACTCGGACGGGTACAATCAGCCCCAGCATTTT. As protein: CASSYSDGYNQPQHF.

The table lists this clonotype with a few counts. The V gene is TRBV30, the J gene TRBJ1-1, with 8 bases aligning to TRBD1. CDR1 is GTSNPN, CDR2 SVGIG, per germline (reference sequence). The CDR3 has 12 amino acids. Unmatched junction bases numbered 3, after V lost 4 bases and J lost 5 bases. DNA of the CDR3: TGTGCCTGGACCAGGGGGCTGACTGAAGCTTTCTTT. Amino acid sequence: CAWTRGLTEAFF.

This clonotype showed up just a few times. The chain combines TRBV6-1 with TRBJ1-6; perhaps TRBD1 as D (6 bases). The CDR3 consists of 16 residues. Germline CDR1 reads MNHNS; CDR2 reads SASEGT. V was pared by 7 bases and J by 9 bases, with 22 bases between. CDR3 nucleotide sequence: TGTGCCAGCAAAGAGAGGGGGGGCAGTGGGGGTTCACCCCTCCACTTT. Protein sequence: CASKERGGSGGSPLHF.

This clonotype appeared a few times. The chain has TRBV12-3 or TRBV12-4 and TRBJ2-3; D may be TRBD1 (5 bases). CDR3 length equals 15 residues. Trimming pared 0 bases from V and 3 bases from J, leaving 10 bases between. The CDR3 sequence is CASSLAGRVTDTQYF. CDR3 nucleotides: TGTGCCAGCAGTTTAGCCGGCAGGGTAACAGATACGCAGTATTTT.

This chain links TRBV2 with TRBJ2-3, with a possible D match to TRBD2 (6 bases). Trimming took 6 bases from V and 2 from J, leaving 12 bases between them. CDR3 length: 14 amino acids. Germline-derived CDR1 and CDR2 are SNHLY and FYNNEI. This chain's CDR3 is CASSSGLITDTQYF. Written as DNA, the CDR3 is TGTGCCAGCAGCTCGGGACTGATCACAGATACGCAGTATTTT.

The chain couples TRBV12-3 or TRBV12-4 to TRBJ2-1; weak D call: TRBD2 (7 bases). Trimming stripped 5 bases from V and 3 bases from J, with 20 bases between. This CDR3 has 17 amino acids. CDR3 in DNA: TGTGCCAGCAGTCTGGGAGGGTTGGGGGGCAACTACAATGAGCAGTTCTTC. Translating gives CASSLGGLGGNYNEQFF.

This clonotype showed up just a few times. V usage is TRBV30 and J usage is TRBJ1-5; 7 bases line up with TRBD1. After removal of 2 bases from V and 7 bases from J, the junction contained 5 bases not matched to a gene. The CDR3 has 13 amino acids. Per the germline V gene, CDR1 is GTSNPN and CDR2 is SVGIG (reference sequence). DNA of the CDR3: TGTGCCTGGAGTTACAGGGGAAGGCAGCCCCAGCATTTT. This encodes CAWSYRGRQPQHF.

This chain joins TRBV7-8 and TRBJ2-3; D is unresolved. The germline CDR1 and CDR2 sequences are SGHVS and FQNEAQ. With 5 bases removed from V and 5 bases from J, the gap between germline ends came to 11 bases. This CDR3 spans 13 amino acids. The CDR3 protein is CASSLAQLDTQYF. The CDR3 DNA sequence: TGTGCCAGCAGCCTCGCACAATTAGATACGCAGTATTTT.

The chain has TRBV6-1 and TRBJ1-5; weak D call: TRBD1 (5 bases). The CDR3 spans 15 residues. Per germline, CDR1 MNHNS and CDR2 SASEGT. Trimming pared 5 bases from V and 0 bases from J, leaving 11 bases between. The CDR3 region is CASSRGWDSNQPQHF. DNA of the CDR3: TGTGCCAGCAGTCGGGGGTGGGATAGCAATCAGCCCCAGCATTTT.

CDR3 DNA: TGTGCCAGCAGCCGCAGCGGGGGCTATGGCTACACCTTC. It codes for CASSRSGGYGYTF. This chain links TRBV12-3 or TRBV12-4 with TRBJ1-2; D perhaps matches TRBD1 (5 bases). The CDR3 has 13 residues. V lost 6 bases and J lost 4, with 12 bases in between.

The chain has TRBV4-2 and TRBJ2-2; 7 bases align to TRBD1. Germline CDR1 is LGHNA and CDR2 is YNFKEQ. J lost 0 bases, V lost 3 bases, and 10 bases had no gene match. The CDR3 is 18 amino acids. This CDR3 is CASSQDVTGDTNTGELFF. The CDR3 bases are TGTGCCAGCAGCCAGGACGTAACAGGGGACACGAACACCGGGGAGCTGTTTTTT.

V is TRBV5-3 and J is TRBJ2-2; D call uncertain. TRBV5-3 is an ORF, and what it does is uncertain. The V and J ends lost 8 bases and 5 bases respectively, with 7 bases between them. This CDR3 contains 11 residues. Written as DNA, the CDR3 is TGTGCCAGCAGGAAGACCGGGGAGCTGTTTTTT. Encoded protein: CASRKTGELFF.

The rearrangement links TRBV19 to TRBJ1-2; 7 nucleotides agree with TRBD1. The V and J ends lost 0 bases and 2 bases, in that order; junction bases with no gene match: 6. Germline CDR1 and CDR2: LNHDA and SQIVND (reference sequence). The CDR3 spans 16 residues. This CDR3 reads CASSIETTGPNYGYTF. In nucleotides, the CDR3 is TGTGCCAGTAGTATAGAAACGACAGGGCCCAACTATGGCTACACCTTC. Filled out from reference TRBV19 and TRBJ1-2, the complete variable domain reads DGGITQSPKYLFRKEGQNVTLSCEQNLNHDAMYWYRQDPGQGLRLIYYSQIVNDFQKGDIAEGYSVSREKKESFPLTVTSAQKNPTAFYLCASSIETTGPNYGYTFGSGTRLTVV.

This chain uses TRBV7-2 with TRBJ2-1, with TRBD1 identical over 7 bases. Per the germline V gene, CDR1 is SGHTA and CDR2 is FQGNSA. The CDR3 runs 16 residues. Trimming at V came to 3 bases and at J to 1 base, leaving 6 bases not matched to a gene. CDR3 in DNA: TGTGCCAGCAGCTTCGACAGGGAGCTATCCTACAATGAGCAGTTCTTC. Its translation: CASSFDRELSYNEQFF. The variable domain in full, with the rest retrieved from reference TRBV7-2 and TRBJ2-1, is GAGVSQSPSNKVTEKGKDVELRCDPISGHTALYWYRQSLGQGLEFLIYFQGNSAPDKSGLPSDRFSAERTGGSVSTLTIQRTQQEDSAVYLCASSFDRELSYNEQFFGPGTRLTVL.

This clonotype was counted only a few times. The chain is built from TRBV20-1 and TRBJ1-2; 9 bases fit TRBD1. The V gene's germline CDR1 is DFQATT and CDR2 SNEGSKA (reference sequence). The CDR3 sequence is 17 residues long. J lost 5 bases, V lost 4 bases, and 17 bases had no gene match. The CDR3 here is CSANSLILGQGQYGYTF. The CDR3 bases are TGCAGTGCTAACTCTCTTATACTAGGACAGGGGCAGTATGGCTACACCTTC.

This clonotype was observed once. V usage is TRBV19 and J usage is TRBJ2-3; 9 bases are shared with TRBD2. J gave up 1 base and V 7 bases, and 0 bases lay outside the gene matches. Germline CDR1 LNHDA, CDR2 SQIVND (reference sequence). CDR3 length: 13 amino acids. The CDR3 bases are TGTGCCAGTAAGCGGGGGGGCACAGATACGCAGTATTTT. Protein product: CASKRGGTDTQYF. The full variable domain, its missing parts supplied by reference TRBV19 and TRBJ2-3, is DGGITQSPKYLFRKEGQNVTLSCEQNLNHDAMYWYRQDPGQGLRLIYYSQIVNDFQKGDIAEGYSVSREKKESFPLTVTSAQKNPTAFYLCASKRGGTDTQYFGPGTRLTVL.

This chain uses TRBV9 with TRBJ2-1, with no clear D. Germline loops: CDR1 SGDLS, CDR2 YYNGEE. V was pared by 3 bases and J by 9 bases, with 16 bases between. This CDR3 has 14 amino acids. CDR3 nucleotide sequence: TGTGCCAGCAGCGCGGGCCACCCCCTTGGTGAGCAGTTCTTC. Translation: CASSAGHPLGEQFF.

CDR3 coding DNA: TGCAGTGCTAGGGCCCGCTATGGCTACACCTTC. Encoded protein: CSARARYGYTF. This chain links TRBV20-1 with TRBJ1-2; D ambiguous. Between the trimmed V and J ends, which lost 3 bases and 4 bases, there was a span of 6 bases. There are 11 residues in the CDR3. Germline values: CDR1 DFQATT, CDR2 SNEGSKA (reference sequence).

This clonotype was observed once. The V gene is TRBV7-2, the J gene TRBJ2-7; D assignment may be TRBD1 or TRBD2 (5 bases each). The CDR3 totals 15 residues. Germline V gives CDR1 SGHTA, CDR2 FQGNSA. V gave up 5 bases and J gave up 2 bases, with 16 bases separating them. This CDR3 is CASSNAWGKTYEQYF. The CDR3, as DNA: TGTGCCAGCAGCAACGCCTGGGGGAAAACCTACGAGCAGTACTTC. The variable domain in full, with the rest retrieved from reference TRBV7-2 and TRBJ2-7, is GAGVSQSPSNKVTEKGKDVELRCDPISGHTALYWYRQSLGQGLEFLIYFQGNSAPDKSGLPSDRFSAERTGGSVSTLTIQRTQQEDSAVYLCASSNAWGKTYEQYFGPGTRLTVT.

The chain couples TRBV6-5 to TRBJ1-3, with unresolved D. This CDR3 is 15 amino acids long. V was trimmed by 4 bases and J by 2 bases, leaving 12 bases between them. The germline V gene has CDR1 MNHEY and CDR2 SVGAGI. CDR3 sequence reads: CASSSLGQAGNTIYF. The CDR3 DNA follows: TGTGCCAGCAGTTCCCTAGGCCAGGCTGGAAACACCATATATTTT.

J is TRBJ2-1 and V is TRBV2, with 9 bases aligning to TRBD1. The CDR3 covers 14 residues. The trim removed 8 bases at V and 0 bases at J, leaving 2 bases unmatched. CDR1 and CDR2 from the germline V gene are SNHLY and FYNNEI. CDR3 residues: CASQDRGSYNEQFF. The CDR3, as DNA: TGTGCCAGCCAGGACAGGGGCTCCTACAATGAGCAGTTCTTC.

With respect to this clonotype: Relative to the germline gene, one junction end is altered; a read error may explain this. The V call is TRBV7-2, the J call TRBJ2-2; 12 bases are a match to TRBD2. Germline V CDR1 and CDR2: SGHTA, FQGNSA. This CDR3 region has 19 residues. The CDR3 bases are TGTGCCAGCAGCGCGGGGTTGAGACTAGCGGGGGCCAAAGCCGGGGAGCCGTTTTTT. It yields the protein CASSAGLRLAGAKAGEPFF.

The chain employs TRBV5-1 and TRBJ1-2; the D gene is possibly TRBD1 (6 bases). Looked up from germline, CDR1 is SGHRS and CDR2 is YFSETQ. This CDR3 region has 15 residues. Trimming stripped 0 bases from V and 3 bases from J, with 12 bases between. For the CDR3, the DNA is TGCGCCAGCAGCTTGGCTGGGGGCTCTGACTATGGCTACACCTTC. Translation gives CASSLAGGSDYGYTF.

The chain links TRBV30 to TRBJ1-6; the D is unclear. The CDR3 extends over 15 amino acids. Trimming removed 4 bases from V and 5 bases from J, with 15 bases in between. The germline V gene encodes CDR1 GTSNPN and CDR2 SVGIG (reference sequence). The CDR3 region is CAWTLATGDNSPLHF. In nucleotides, the CDR3 is TGTGCCTGGACCCTGGCGACTGGGGATAATTCACCCCTCCACTTT.

Only one count was recorded for this clonotype. The genes are TRBV2 and TRBJ2-7, with 10 nucleotides matching TRBD1. Germline-derived CDR1 and CDR2 are SNHLY and FYNNEI. V lost 4 bases to trimming and J lost 5 bases; unmatched junction nucleotides: 5. The CDR3 is 14 residues long. Here the CDR3 DNA reads TGTGCCAGCAGTGGACAGGGGGCGTACGACGAGCAGTACTTC. Translation: CASSGQGAYDEQYF.

The chain has TRBV6-5 and TRBJ1-6; D unresolved. The CDR3 runs to 17 residues. Between the trimmed V and J ends, which lost 3 bases and 8 bases, there was a span of 20 bases. Germline V gene data show CDR1 as MNHEY and CDR2 as SVGAGI. This chain's CDR3 is CASSYRAARVVDSPLHF. As DNA, the CDR3 is TGTGCCAGCAGTTATCGTGCAGCCCGGGTGGTCGATTCACCCCTCCACTTT.

This clonotype showed up just a few times. The chain has TRBV29-1 and TRBJ2-2; 11 bases map to TRBD1. Germline loops: CDR1 SQVTM, CDR2 ANQGSEA. The CDR3 length is 15 residues. Losses at the gene ends were 7 bases for V and 5 bases for J; bases not matched to a gene: 9. The CDR3 region is CSAKGQGVSTGELFF. For the CDR3, the DNA is TGCAGCGCCAAGGGACAGGGGGTGTCTACCGGGGAGCTGTTTTTT.

This clonotype was observed a few times. At one boundary the junction diverges from the germline segment, which might be a read error. J is TRBJ2-5 and V is TRBV7-7; D may be TRBD2 (5 bases). The V gene's germline CDR1 is SSHAT and CDR2 FNYEAQ (reference sequence). The CDR3 is 15 amino acids. The CDR3 DNA sequence: TGTGCTAGCAGCTCGGGGAGACTGTACCAAGAGACCCAGTACTTC. Translating gives CASSSGRLYQETQYF. The variable domain in full, completed from reference TRBV7-7 and TRBJ2-5, reads GAGVSQSPRYKVTKRGQDVTLRCDPISSHATLYWYQQALGQGPEFLTYFNYEAQPDKSGLPSDRFSAERPEGSISTLTIQRTEQRDSAMYRCASSSGRLYQETQYFGPGTRLLVL.